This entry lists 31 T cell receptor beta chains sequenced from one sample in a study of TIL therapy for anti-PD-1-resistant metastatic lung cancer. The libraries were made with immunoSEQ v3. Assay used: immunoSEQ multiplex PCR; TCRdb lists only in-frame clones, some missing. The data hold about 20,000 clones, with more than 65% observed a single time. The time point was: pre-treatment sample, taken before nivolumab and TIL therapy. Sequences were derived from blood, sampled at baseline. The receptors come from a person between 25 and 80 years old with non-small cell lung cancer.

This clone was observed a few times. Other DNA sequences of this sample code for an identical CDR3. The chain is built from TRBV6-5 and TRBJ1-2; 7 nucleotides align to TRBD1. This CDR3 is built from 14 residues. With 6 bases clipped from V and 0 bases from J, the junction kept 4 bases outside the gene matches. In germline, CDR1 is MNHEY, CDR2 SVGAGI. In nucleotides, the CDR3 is TGTGCCAGCAGCCCGGGACAGCCTAACTATGGCTACACCTTC. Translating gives CASSPGQPNYGYTF.

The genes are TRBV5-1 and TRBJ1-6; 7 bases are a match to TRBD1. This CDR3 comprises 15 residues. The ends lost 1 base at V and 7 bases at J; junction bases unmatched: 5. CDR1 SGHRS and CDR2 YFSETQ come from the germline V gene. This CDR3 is CASSLQGQLNSPLHF. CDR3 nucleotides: TGCGCCAGCAGCTTGCAGGGACAGTTGAATTCACCCCTCCACTTT.

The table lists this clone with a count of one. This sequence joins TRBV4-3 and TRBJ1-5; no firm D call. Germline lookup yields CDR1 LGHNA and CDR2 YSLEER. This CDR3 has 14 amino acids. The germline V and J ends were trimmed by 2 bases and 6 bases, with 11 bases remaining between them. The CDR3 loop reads CASSQNGWGQPQHF. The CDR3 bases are TGCGCCAGCAGCCAAAATGGATGGGGTCAGCCCCAGCATTTT.

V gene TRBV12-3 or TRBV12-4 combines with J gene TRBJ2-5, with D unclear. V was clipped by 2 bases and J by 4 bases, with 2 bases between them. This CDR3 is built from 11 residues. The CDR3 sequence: CASSLLETQYF. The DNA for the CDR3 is TGTGCCAGCAGTTTATTAGAGACCCAGTACTTC.

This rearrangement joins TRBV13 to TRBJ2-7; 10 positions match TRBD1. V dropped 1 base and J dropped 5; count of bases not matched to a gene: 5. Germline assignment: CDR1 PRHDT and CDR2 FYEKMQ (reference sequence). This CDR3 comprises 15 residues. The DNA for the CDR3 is TGTGCCAGCAGCTTAGTACGACAGGGGGCCCACGAGCAGTACGTC. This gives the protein CASSLVRQGAHEQYV.

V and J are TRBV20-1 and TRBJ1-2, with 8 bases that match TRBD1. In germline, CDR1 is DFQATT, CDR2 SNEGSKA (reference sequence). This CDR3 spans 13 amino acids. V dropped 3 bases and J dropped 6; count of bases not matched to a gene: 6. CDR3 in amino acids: CSASGQGYDGYTF. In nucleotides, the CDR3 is TGCAGTGCTAGTGGACAGGGTTATGATGGCTACACCTTC.

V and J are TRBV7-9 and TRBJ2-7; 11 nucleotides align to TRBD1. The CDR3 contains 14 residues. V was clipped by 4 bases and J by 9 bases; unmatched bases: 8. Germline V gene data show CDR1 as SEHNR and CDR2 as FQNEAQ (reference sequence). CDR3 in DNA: TGTGCCAGCAGCTCCGGACAGGGGGCCCGTGTGCAGTACTTC. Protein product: CASSSGQGARVQYF.

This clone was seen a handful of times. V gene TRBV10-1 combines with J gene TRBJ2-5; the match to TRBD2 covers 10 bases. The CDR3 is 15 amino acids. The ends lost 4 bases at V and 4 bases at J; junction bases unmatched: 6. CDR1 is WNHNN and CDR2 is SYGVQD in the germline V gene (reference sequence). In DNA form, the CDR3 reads TGCGCCAGCAGTGTGCAGCGGGGGGGCGCAGAGACCCAGTACTTC. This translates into CASSVQRGGAETQYF.

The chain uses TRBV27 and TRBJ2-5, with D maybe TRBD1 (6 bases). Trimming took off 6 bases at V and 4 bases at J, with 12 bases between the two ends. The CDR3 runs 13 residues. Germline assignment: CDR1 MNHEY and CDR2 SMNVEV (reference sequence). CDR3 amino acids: CASRQGPAETQYF. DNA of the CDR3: TGTGCCAGCAGACAGGGCCCGGCAGAGACCCAGTACTTC.

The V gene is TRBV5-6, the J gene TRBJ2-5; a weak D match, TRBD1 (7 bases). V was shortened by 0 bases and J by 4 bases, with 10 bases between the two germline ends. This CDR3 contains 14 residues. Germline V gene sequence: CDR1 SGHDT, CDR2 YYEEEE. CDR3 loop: CASSLGQGGETQYF. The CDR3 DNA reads TGTGCCAGCAGCTTGGGACAGGGAGGAGAGACCCAGTACTTC.

The CDR3 coding sequence is TGCGCCAGCAGCCAAGATTCCTCAAGGGCCTACTATGGCTACACCTTC. Its protein is CASSQDSSRAYYGYTF. V is TRBV4-1 and J is TRBJ1-2; D uncertain. V was trimmed by 0 bases and J by 3 bases, leaving 14 bases between them. CDR1 MGHRA and CDR2 YSYEKL come from the germline V gene. This CDR3 has 16 amino acids.

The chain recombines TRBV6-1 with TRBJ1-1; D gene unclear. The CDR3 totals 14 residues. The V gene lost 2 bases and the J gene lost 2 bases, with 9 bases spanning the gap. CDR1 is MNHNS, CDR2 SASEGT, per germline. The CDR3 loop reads CASSEWVFNTEAFF. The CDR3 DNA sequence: TGTGCCAGCAGTGAATGGGTATTCAACACTGAAGCTTTCTTT.

The DNA of the CDR3 is TGCGCCAGCAGCTCCCAGGTGAACACTGAAGCTTTCTTT. This gives the protein CASSSQVNTEAFF. The gene calls are TRBV5-1 and TRBJ1-1; D is unclear. This CDR3 is built from 13 residues. With 3 bases removed from V and 0 bases from J, the gap between germline ends came to 6 bases. Per germline, CDR1 SGHRS and CDR2 YFSETQ.

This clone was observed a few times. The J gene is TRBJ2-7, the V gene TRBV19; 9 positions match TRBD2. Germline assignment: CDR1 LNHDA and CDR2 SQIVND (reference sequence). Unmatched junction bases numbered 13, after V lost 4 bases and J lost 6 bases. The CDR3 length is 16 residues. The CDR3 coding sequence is TGTGCCAGTAGTAGGGTAGCGGGAGTCGTTCCGGGCGAGCAGTACTTC. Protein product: CASSRVAGVVPGEQYF.

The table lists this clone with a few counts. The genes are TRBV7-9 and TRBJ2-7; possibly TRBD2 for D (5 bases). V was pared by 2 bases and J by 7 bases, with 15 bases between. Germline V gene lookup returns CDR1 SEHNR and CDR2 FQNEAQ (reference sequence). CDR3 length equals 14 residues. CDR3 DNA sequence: TGTGCCAGCAGCTTAACCAGTATCCCGGGAGAGCAGTACTTC. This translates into CASSLTSIPGEQYF.

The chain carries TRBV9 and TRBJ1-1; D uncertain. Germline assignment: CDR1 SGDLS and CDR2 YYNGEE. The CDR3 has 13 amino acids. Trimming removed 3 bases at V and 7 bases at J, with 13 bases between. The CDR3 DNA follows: TGTGCCAGCAGCGGGGCCTGGTCTGGTGAAGCTTTCTTT. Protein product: CASSGAWSGEAFF.

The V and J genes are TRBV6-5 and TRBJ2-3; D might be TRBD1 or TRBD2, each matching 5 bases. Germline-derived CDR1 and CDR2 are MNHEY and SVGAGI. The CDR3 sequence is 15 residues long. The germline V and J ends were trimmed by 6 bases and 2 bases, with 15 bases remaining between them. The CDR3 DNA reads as TGTGCCAGCAGCCGGGACCCCTCAACCACAGATACGCAGTATTTT. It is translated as CASSRDPSTTDTQYF.

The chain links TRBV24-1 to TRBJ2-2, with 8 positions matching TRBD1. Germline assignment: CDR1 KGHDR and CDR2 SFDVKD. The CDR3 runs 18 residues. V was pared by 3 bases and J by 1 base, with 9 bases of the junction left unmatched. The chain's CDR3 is CATSDPWGTGLNTGELFF. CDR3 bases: TGTGCCACCAGTGATCCCTGGGGGACAGGACTGAACACCGGGGAGCTGTTTTTT.

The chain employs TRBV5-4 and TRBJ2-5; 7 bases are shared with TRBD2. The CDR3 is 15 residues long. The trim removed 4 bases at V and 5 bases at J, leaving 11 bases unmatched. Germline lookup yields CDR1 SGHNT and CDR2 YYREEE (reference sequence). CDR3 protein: CASSGSGASGETQYF. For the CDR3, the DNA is TGTGCCAGCAGCGGGAGCGGGGCGAGCGGGGAGACCCAGTACTTC.

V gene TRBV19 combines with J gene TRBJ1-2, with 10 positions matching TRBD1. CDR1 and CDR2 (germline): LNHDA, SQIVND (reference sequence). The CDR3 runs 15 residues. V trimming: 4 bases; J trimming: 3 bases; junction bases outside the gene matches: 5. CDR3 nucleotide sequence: TGTGCCAGTAGTACAACCGGGACAGGGGACTATGGCTACACCTTC. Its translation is CASSTTGTGDYGYTF.

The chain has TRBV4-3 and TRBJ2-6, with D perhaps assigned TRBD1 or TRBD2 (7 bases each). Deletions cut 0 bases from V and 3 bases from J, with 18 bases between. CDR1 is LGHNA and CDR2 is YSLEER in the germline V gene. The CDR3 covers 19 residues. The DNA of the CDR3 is TGCGCCAGCAGCCAAGATCCCCCAGGGGGGGACGGTGGGGCCAACGTCCTGACTTTC. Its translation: CASSQDPPGGDGGANVLTF.

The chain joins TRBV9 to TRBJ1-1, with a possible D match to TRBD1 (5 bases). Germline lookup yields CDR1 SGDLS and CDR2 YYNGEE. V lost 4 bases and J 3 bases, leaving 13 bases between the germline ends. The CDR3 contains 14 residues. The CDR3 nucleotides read TGTGCCAGCAGCCTCGGGGGAAAAGACACTGAAGCTTTCTTT. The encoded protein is CASSLGGKDTEAFF.

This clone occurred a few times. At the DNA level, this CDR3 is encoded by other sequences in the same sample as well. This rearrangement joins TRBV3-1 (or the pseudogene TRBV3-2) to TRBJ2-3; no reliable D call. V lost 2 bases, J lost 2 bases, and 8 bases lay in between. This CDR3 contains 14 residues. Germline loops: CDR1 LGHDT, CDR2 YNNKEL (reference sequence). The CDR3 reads CASSQLPFTDTQYF. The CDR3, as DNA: TGTGCCAGCAGCCAACTTCCCTTCACAGATACGCAGTATTTT.

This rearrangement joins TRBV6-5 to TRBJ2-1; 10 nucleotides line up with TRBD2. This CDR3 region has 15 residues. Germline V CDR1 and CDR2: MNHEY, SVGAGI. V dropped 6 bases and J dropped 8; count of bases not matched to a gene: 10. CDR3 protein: CASRRLAGEFYEQFF. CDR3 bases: TGTGCCAGCAGACGCCTAGCGGGAGAGTTCTATGAGCAGTTCTTC.

CDR3 region: CASSLNFGGTDTQYF. The CDR3 DNA follows: TGCGCCAGCAGCTTGAATTTTGGGGGCACAGATACGCAGTATTTT. This chain joins TRBV5-1 and TRBJ2-3; no clear D gene. Germline-derived CDR1 and CDR2 are SGHRS and YFSETQ. Between the trimmed V and J ends, which lost 1 base and 1 base, there was a span of 10 bases. CDR3 length: 15 residues.

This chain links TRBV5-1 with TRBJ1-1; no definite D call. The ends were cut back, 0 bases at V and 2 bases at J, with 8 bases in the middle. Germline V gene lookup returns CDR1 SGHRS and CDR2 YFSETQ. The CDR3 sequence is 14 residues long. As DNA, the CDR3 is TGCGCCAGCAGCTTGGTCGCGGGCAACACTGAAGCTTTCTTT. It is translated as CASSLVAGNTEAFF. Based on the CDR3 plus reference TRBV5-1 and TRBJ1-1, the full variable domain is KAGVTQTPRYLIKTRGQQVTLSCSPISGHRSVSWYQQTPGQGLQFLFEYFSETQRNKGNFPGRFSGRQFSNSRSEMNVSTLELGDSALYLCASSLVAGNTEAFFGQGTRLTVV.

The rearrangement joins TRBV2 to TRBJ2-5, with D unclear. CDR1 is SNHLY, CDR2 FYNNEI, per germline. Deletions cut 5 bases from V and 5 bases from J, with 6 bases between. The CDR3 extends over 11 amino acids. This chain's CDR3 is CASSLRETQYF. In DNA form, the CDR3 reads TGTGCCAGCAGTCTGAGGGAGACCCAGTACTTC.

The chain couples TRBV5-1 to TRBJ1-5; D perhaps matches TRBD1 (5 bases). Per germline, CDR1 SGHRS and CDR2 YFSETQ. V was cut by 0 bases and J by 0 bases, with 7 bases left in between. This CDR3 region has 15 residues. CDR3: CASSLVGDSNQPQHF. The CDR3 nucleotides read TGCGCCAGCAGCTTGGTAGGGGATAGCAATCAGCCCCAGCATTTT. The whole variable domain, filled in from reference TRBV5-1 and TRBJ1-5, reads KAGVTQTPRYLIKTRGQQVTLSCSPISGHRSVSWYQQTPGQGLQFLFEYFSETQRNKGNFPGRFSGRQFSNSRSEMNVSTLELGDSALYLCASSLVGDSNQPQHFGDGTRLSIL.

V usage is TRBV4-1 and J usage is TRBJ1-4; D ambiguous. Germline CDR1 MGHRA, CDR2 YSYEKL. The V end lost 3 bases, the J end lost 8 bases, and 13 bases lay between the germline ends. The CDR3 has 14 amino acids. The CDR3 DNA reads TGCGCCAGCAGCCAGACCGTCAGGTTGGAAAAACTGTTTTTT. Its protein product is CASSQTVRLEKLFF.

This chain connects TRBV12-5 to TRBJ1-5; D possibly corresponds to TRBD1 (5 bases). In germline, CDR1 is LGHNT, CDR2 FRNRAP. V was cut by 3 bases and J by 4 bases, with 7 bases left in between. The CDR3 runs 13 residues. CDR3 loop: CASGFGGNQPQHF. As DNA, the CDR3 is TGTGCTAGTGGTTTCGGGGGAAATCAGCCCCAGCATTTT.

In DNA form, the CDR3 reads TGTGCCAGCAGCTTAGTGGTGGGTGAGGGGTCACCCCTCCACTTT. The encoded protein is CASSLVVGEGSPLHF. The chain links TRBV7-2 to TRBJ1-6; possible D gene TRBD1, 5 bases. Trimming shortened V by 1 base and J by 10 bases, and 14 bases separated the two germline ends. This CDR3 is 15 amino acids long. From germline, CDR1 is SGHTA and CDR2 FQGNSA.